The clone carrying this TCR beta chain is medium-sized within its sample. No antigen is known for it. This CDR3 has 15 residues. With 1 base clipped from V and 1 base from J, the junction kept 3 bases outside the gene matches. Germline values: CDR1 SGHTA, CDR2 FQGNSA. Time point defined: sample taken at primary tumor resection. The donors were approximately 70 patients with non-small cell lung cancer that was early-stage and untreated. Without sorting, whole RNA was sequenced from tumor, nontumor lung or frozen PBMC. TCRdb ran MiXCR on the 5' RACE reads and lists one entry per CDR3 protein. The sample has about 16,000 distinct CDR3 sequences; approximately 6.3% are singletons. This sample was taken from a study of spatial heterogeneity in lung cancer. Study information: There were, on average, more than ten raw-read appearances for each unique TCR and UMI combination. Findings and limits, study-wide: Mutation counts in tumors were tracked by counts of expanded intratumoral alpha and beta TCRs.

The sequencing here drew on lung tumor tissue, taken at surgery. The chain links TRBV7-2 to TRBJ2-5; TRBD2 matches 7 bases. The receptor comes from a female donor with early-stage non-small cell lung cancer. In nucleotides, the CDR3 is TGTGCCAGCAGCTTAGGCAGCGGGGTCCAAGAGACCCAGTACTTC. Its translation: CASSLGSGVQETQYF.